These T cell receptor beta chains were read from a single sample in a study of vaccination effects on CD4 cells after COVID-19. The antigens for these receptors are not known. TCRdb keeps only in-frame clones here, not all; method: immunoSEQ multiplex PCR. The sample consists of 55,000 to 90,000 clones, around 70% of them appearing once. The specimen was CD4+ T cells from PBMCs cultured with HIV peptides, collected before COVID-19 vaccination. Receptor source: a human donor who had a prior SARS-CoV-2 infection. Both conserved end residues are part of each CDR3.

TRBV12-5	TRBJ1-3	CASGLITVRQGGSGNTIYF
TRBV29-1	TRBJ2-6	CSVLGAWVSGANVLTF
TRBV6-2/TRBV6-3	TRBJ2-1	CASSRDQTSGRVNEQFF
TRBV3-1/TRBV3-2	TRBJ2-7	CASSLGTGTYEQYF
TRBV18	TRBJ1-5	CASSPNSAGASNQPQHF
TRBV11-3	TRBJ2-2	CASSLAGGSNTGELFF
TRBV24-1	TRBJ2-1	CATRVPNYNEQFF
TRBV15	TRBJ2-3	CATSRRRGADTDTQYF
TRBV7-2	TRBJ2-7	CASSSAIYEQYF
TRBV5-6	TRBJ2-1	CASSFELAGVSEQFF
TRBV4-3	TRBJ2-7	CASSLISGAAYEQYF
TRBV18	TRBJ2-1	CASSPSSLLSYNEQFF
TRBV5-5	TRBJ2-7	CASTLLGQSSYEQYF
TRBV7-2	TRBJ1-2	CASSPNRRLYGYTF
TRBV9	TRBJ1-3	CASSAGSGGALNTIYF
TRBV18	TRBJ2-3	CASSPQGSGDTDTQYF
TRBV4-3	TRBJ2-7	CASSQEASAGAYEQYF
TRBV27	TRBJ2-7	CASSPGLAGINEQYF
TRBV2	TRBJ2-3	CASAGGRSTDTQYF
TRBV18	TRBJ1-2	CASSLTTGAAYGYTF
TRBV9	TRBJ2-3	CASSSQREGLGTQYF
TRBV7-8	TRBJ2-6	CASSSIGQGGGANVLTF
TRBV19	TRBJ1-1	CASSGQLATEAFF
TRBV18	TRBJ2-2	CASSPPTGYTGELFF
TRBV7-2	TRBJ2-1	CASSLGSSGVEEQFF
TRBV30	TRBJ2-7	CAWSAKRLAQYEQYF
TRBV7-9	TRBJ2-3	CASTRQGQVTDTQYF
TRBV30	TRBJ2-2	CASFGLANTGELFF
TRBV28	TRBJ2-5	CASLQGGETQYF
TRBV11-2	TRBJ2-1	CASSLGQGSYNEQFF
TRBV10-3	TRBJ1-1	CAISVKGTGENTEAFF
TRBV21-1	TRBJ2-5	CASTLRRGETQYF